These 28 T cell receptor beta chains originate from one sample sequenced in a study of cytomegalovirus exposure and HLA in healthy donors. It was with 60 Vbeta and 13 Jbeta primers that the PCR ran. The protocol was immunoSEQ multiplex PCR, while the TCRdb copy is restricted to in-frame clones and leaves out a portion. The sample has about 100,000 clones; less than 80% are singletons. Sequences were obtained from PBMCs. These TCRs come from a man aged 25 to 40 in good health and CMV-seronegative.

This rearrangement joins TRBV5-6 to TRBJ2-5, with D tentatively TRBD1 (5 bases). The CDR3 has 13 amino acids. Between the trimmed V and J ends, which lost 4 bases and 5 bases, there was a span of 12 bases. Looked up from germline, CDR1 is SGHDT and CDR2 is YYEEEE. The CDR3 bases are TGTGCCAGCAGCCTCGACAGCTGGGAGACCCAGTACTTC. This codes for CASSLDSWETQYF.

As to this clone: Other DNA variants within this sample encode the same CDR3. J is TRBJ1-2 and V is TRBV7-9, with TRBD1 matching 7 bases. CDR1 is SEHNR, CDR2 FQNEAQ, per germline (reference sequence). The CDR3 loop spans 15 amino acids. Germline trimming cut 1 base from V and 8 bases from J; bases unmatched to any gene: 10. The CDR3 nucleotides read TGTGCCAGCAGCTTAGGAGGGGACAGAGGGCGAGGCTACACCTTC. This sequence encodes CASSLGGDRGRGYTF. Variable domain in full (rest from reference TRBV7-9 and TRBJ1-2): DTGVSQNPRHKITKRGQNVTFRCDPISEHNRLYWYRQTLGQGPEFLTYFQNEAQLEKSRLLSDRFSAERPKGSFSTLEIQRTEQGDSAMYLCASSLGGDRGRGYTFGSGTRLTVV.

This clone was recorded only once. This chain uses TRBV14 with TRBJ2-2, with 7 positions matching TRBD2. Per the germline V gene, CDR1 is SGHDN and CDR2 is FVKESK. The CDR3 is made up of 13 amino acids. Trimming removed 7 bases from V and 5 bases from J; junction bases left unmatched: 4. This chain's CDR3 is CASTLGGTGELFF. DNA of the CDR3: TGTGCCAGCACCCTCGGGGGGACCGGGGAGCTGTTTTTT.

The chain is built from TRBV6-1 and TRBJ1-6, with D perhaps TRBD1 (6 bases). Germline-derived CDR1 and CDR2 are MNHNS and SASEGT. V was pared by 2 bases and J by 10 bases, with 12 bases between. This CDR3 spans 14 amino acids. CDR3 nucleotides: TGTGCCAGCAGTGAAACACAGGGAGGGTCACCCCTCCACTTT. Its translation: CASSETQGGSPLHF.

This clone was recorded a few times. The chain employs TRBV5-1 and TRBJ2-5; 12 bases are a match to TRBD2. The ends lost 1 base at V and 7 bases at J; junction bases unmatched: 8. CDR1 is SGHRS, CDR2 YFSETQ, per germline. This CDR3 region has 16 residues. CDR3 sequence: CASSLRLAGAGGTQYF. Written as DNA, the CDR3 is TGCGCCAGCAGCTTGAGACTAGCGGGGGCCGGAGGGACCCAGTACTTC.

The V call is TRBV19, the J call TRBJ2-2; TRBD1 agrees at 9 bases. Trimming cost V 9 bases and J 0 bases; bases outside gene matches: 5. The CDR3 sequence is 15 residues long. Germline CDR1 LNHDA, CDR2 SQIVND (reference sequence). CDR3 region: CASRTGAANTGELFF. CDR3 nucleotide sequence: TGTGCCAGCAGGACAGGGGCCGCGAACACCGGGGAGCTGTTTTTT. Full variable domain (rest looked up from reference TRBV19 and TRBJ2-2): DGGITQSPKYLFRKEGQNVTLSCEQNLNHDAMYWYRQDPGQGLRLIYYSQIVNDFQKGDIAEGYSVSREKKESFPLTVTSAQKNPTAFYLCASRTGAANTGELFFGEGSRLTVL.

The chain links TRBV4-1 to TRBJ2-5; TRBD1 matches 10 bases. Germline V gives CDR1 MGHRA, CDR2 YSYEKL. The CDR3 has 15 residues. V lost 4 bases to trimming and J lost 5 bases; unmatched junction nucleotides: 7. The DNA for the CDR3 is TGCGCCAGCAGCCCATCCGGGACAGGGGTGGAGACCCAGTACTTC. Its translation is CASSPSGTGVETQYF.

The V gene is TRBV28, the J gene TRBJ1-4, with 7 bases fitting TRBD1. This CDR3 has 15 residues. V dropped 5 bases and J dropped 8; count of bases not matched to a gene: 11. Germline V gives CDR1 MDHEN, CDR2 SYDVKM. In DNA form, the CDR3 reads TGTGCCAGCAGTCCTCCTTCGACAGGGAACGAAAAACTGTTTTTT. Translated, it gives CASSPPSTGNEKLFF. The whole variable domain, remainder taken from reference TRBV28 and TRBJ1-4, is DVKVTQSSRYLVKRTGEKVFLECVQDMDHENMFWYRQDPGLGLRLIYFSYDVKMKEKGDIPEGYSVSREKKERFSLILESASTNQTSMYLCASSPPSTGNEKLFFGSGTQLSVL.

The count of this clone is one. The chain uses TRBV30 and TRBJ1-3, with 7 positions matching TRBD1. This CDR3 has 14 amino acids. Germline assignment: CDR1 GTSNPN and CDR2 SVGIG (reference sequence). Trimming took 7 bases from V and 4 from J; bases not matched to a gene: 10. CDR3 region: CASLPRGSGNTIYF. The CDR3 region has the DNA TGTGCCTCTCTCCCCAGGGGGTCAGGAAACACCATATATTTT.

The chain has TRBV28 and TRBJ1-5; 8 nucleotides align to TRBD1. V dropped 3 bases and J dropped 6; count of bases not matched to a gene: 10. Germline values: CDR1 MDHEN, CDR2 SYDVKM. CDR3 length: 16 residues. CDR3 coding DNA: TGTGCCAGCAGTTTCCGAGGGGCAGGGGGCGTTCAGCCCCAGCATTTT. Amino acids: CASSFRGAGGVQPQHF.

This chain links TRBV5-1 with TRBJ2-3, with a possible D match to TRBD1 (7 bases). Germline V gives CDR1 SGHRS, CDR2 YFSETQ. V was shortened by 4 bases and J by 11 bases, with 20 bases between the two germline ends. CDR3 length: 14 amino acids. This CDR3 reads CASSGRQGGFEQYF. CDR3 bases: TGCGCCAGCAGCGGGAGACAGGGAGGCTTTGAGCAGTATTTT.

V and J are TRBV10-2 and TRBJ1-5; no definite D call. Deletions cut 3 bases from V and 5 bases from J, with 8 bases between. Germline V gene lookup returns CDR1 WSHSY and CDR2 SAAADI. The CDR3 runs to 13 residues. CDR3 protein: CASSERHDQPQHF. The CDR3 DNA is TGCGCCAGCAGTGAAAGACACGATCAGCCCCAGCATTTT.

The chain carries TRBV14 and TRBJ1-1, with D uncertain. Per germline, CDR1 SGHDN and CDR2 FVKESK. This CDR3 comprises 12 residues. V shed 0 bases and J shed 7 bases, with 6 bases lying between them. In DNA form, the CDR3 reads TGTGCCAGCAGCCAAGATCGGGGTGAAGCTTTCTTT. It translates to CASSQDRGEAFF.

This rearrangement joins TRBV5-5 to TRBJ1-1, with D tentatively TRBD1 (5 bases). CDR3 length: 16 residues. The V end was cut by 2 bases, the J end by 6 bases, with 20 bases between. The germline V gene has CDR1 SGHKS and CDR2 YYEKEE (reference sequence). The DNA of the CDR3 is TGTGCCAGCAGCTTAGGGGTTTCCAGCGCTAGGCCTGAAGCTTTCTTT. Translation: CASSLGVSSARPEAFF. Drawing the rest from reference TRBV5-5 and TRBJ1-1, the complete variable domain is DAGVTQSPTHLIKTRGQQVTLRCSPISGHKSVSWYQQVLGQGPQFIFQYYEKEERGRGNFPDRFSARQFPNYSSELNVNALLLGDSALYLCASSLGVSSARPEAFFGQGTRLTVV.

CDR3 in DNA: TGTGCCAGCAGCTGGGGGCTGGGGCAGCCCCAGCATTTT. As protein: CASSWGLGQPQHF. The chain is built from TRBV6-6 and TRBJ1-5; tentative D call: TRBD1 (6 bases). V was shortened by 6 bases and J by 7 bases, with 13 bases between the two germline ends. This CDR3 is built from 13 residues. In germline, CDR1 is MNHNY, CDR2 SVGAGI (reference sequence).

This chain links TRBV9 with TRBJ2-7; no definite D call. The CDR3 covers 11 residues. Trimming stripped 4 bases from V and 3 bases from J, with 5 bases between. CDR1 SGDLS and CDR2 YYNGEE come from the germline V gene. The CDR3 DNA is TGTGCCAGCAGCCCCGGCTACGAGCAGTACTTC. Its translation is CASSPGYEQYF.

The chain employs TRBV28 and TRBJ2-1; no firm D call. This CDR3 spans 16 amino acids. Germline V gene sequence: CDR1 MDHEN, CDR2 SYDVKM. V dropped 2 bases and J dropped 0 bases, with 11 bases sitting between them. CDR3 coding DNA: TGTGCCAGCAGTTTACCCGACACGAGCTCCTACAATGAGCAGTTCTTC. Its protein is CASSLPDTSSYNEQFF.

The chain employs TRBV5-1 and TRBJ1-3; 9 bases match TRBD2. The J call may not be correct, given that the DNA end is closer to TRBJ2-2. This CDR3 comprises 16 residues. Looked up from germline, CDR1 is SGHRS and CDR2 is YFSETQ. CDR3 coding DNA: TGCGCCAGCAGCTACCCTAGCGGGGTGAACACCGGGGAGCTGTTTTTT. The encoded protein is CASSYPSGVNTGELFF.

J is TRBJ1-2 and V is TRBV12-5; 7 bases are a match to TRBD1. CDR3 length: 20 amino acids. Per the germline V gene, CDR1 is LGHNT and CDR2 is FRNRAP. J was trimmed by 0 bases and V by 0 bases; bases with no gene match: 16. The CDR3: CASGLVLAPGQTITNYGYTF. The CDR3, as DNA: TGTGCTAGTGGTTTGGTACTGGCCCCGGGACAGACAATCACTAACTATGGCTACACCTTC.

This sequence joins TRBV5-6 and TRBJ2-3, with 8 bases lining up with TRBD2. Germline V gives CDR1 SGHDT, CDR2 YYEEEE. V trimming: 1 base; J trimming: 0 bases; junction bases outside the gene matches: 7. CDR3 length: 17 residues. This CDR3 reads CASSLYIASGSTDTQYF. In DNA, the CDR3 is TGTGCCAGCAGCTTGTACATCGCTAGCGGGAGCACAGATACGCAGTATTTT.

The V gene is TRBV9, the J gene TRBJ1-4; D is uncertain. The CDR3 is made up of 15 amino acids. The germline V gene has CDR1 SGDLS and CDR2 YYNGEE. V lost 3 bases, J lost 0 bases, and 9 bases lay in between. CDR3 DNA sequence: TGTGCCAGCAGCGCTCACGGGACAACTAATGAAAAACTGTTTTTT. As protein: CASSAHGTTNEKLFF.

This clone was seen only a few times. The gene calls are TRBV5-1 and TRBJ2-5; D possibly corresponds to TRBD2 (6 bases). CDR1 and CDR2 (germline): SGHRS, YFSETQ. Trimming left V 0 bases short and J 0 bases short, with 9 bases between. This CDR3 contains 15 residues. The chain's CDR3 is CASSLAGDHQETQYF. CDR3 in DNA: TGCGCCAGCAGCTTGGCGGGAGACCACCAAGAGACCCAGTACTTC.

CDR3 amino acids: CASSTGQGARTYEQYF. CDR3 nucleotide sequence: TGTGCCAGTAGTACGGGACAGGGGGCGCGGACCTACGAGCAGTACTTC. The rearrangement uses TRBV19 and TRBJ2-7, with TRBD1 matching 12 bases. There are 16 residues in the CDR3. Unmatched junction bases numbered 6, after V lost 4 bases and J lost 2 bases. CDR1 and CDR2 from the germline V gene are LNHDA and SQIVND (reference sequence). Together with reference TRBV19 and TRBJ2-7, the CDR3 gives the full variable domain: DGGITQSPKYLFRKEGQNVTLSCEQNLNHDAMYWYRQDPGQGLRLIYYSQIVNDFQKGDIAEGYSVSREKKESFPLTVTSAQKNPTAFYLCASSTGQGARTYEQYFGPGTRLTVT.

This chain links TRBV25-1 with TRBJ1-1; unclear D gene. V lost 3 bases to trimming and J lost 3 bases, with 8 bases between them. Germline-derived CDR1 and CDR2 are MGHDK and SYGVNS. This CDR3 spans 13 amino acids. The CDR3 sequence is CASSDVRDTEAFF. As DNA, the CDR3 is TGTGCCAGCAGTGATGTGAGAGACACTGAAGCTTTCTTT.

J is TRBJ1-2 and V is TRBV14, with TRBD1 identical over 8 bases. This CDR3 has 13 residues. The V segment lost 5 bases and the J segment 4 bases; nucleotides outside the gene matches: 3. Per the germline V gene, CDR1 is SGHDN and CDR2 is FVKESK. CDR3 loop: CASSKDRVYGYTF. CDR3 sequence (DNA): TGTGCCAGCAGCAAGGACAGGGTCTATGGCTACACCTTC.

This chain joins TRBV5-4 and TRBJ2-2; D ambiguous. The length of the CDR3 is 15 residues. Germline V CDR1 and CDR2: SGHNT, YYREEE (reference sequence). The V and J ends lost 0 bases and 2 bases respectively, with 8 bases between them. CDR3 amino acids: CASSLAAVNTGELFF. As DNA, the CDR3 is TGTGCCAGCAGCTTGGCGGCGGTTAACACCGGGGAGCTGTTTTTT. Supplemented by reference TRBV5-4 and TRBJ2-2, the full variable domain reads ETGVTQSPTHLIKTRGQQVTLRCSSQSGHNTVSWYQQALGQGPQFIFQYYREEENGRGNFPPRFSGLQFPNYSSELNVNALELDDSALYLCASSLAAVNTGELFFGEGSRLTVL.

The chain couples TRBV4-2 to TRBJ1-1; D gene ambiguous. Germline V gene data show CDR1 as LGHNA and CDR2 as YNFKEQ. The CDR3 sequence is 14 residues long. Trimming cost V 5 bases and J 0 bases, with 10 bases left between them. CDR3 in amino acids: CASSKRGMNTEAFF. CDR3 in DNA: TGTGCCAGCAGCAAACGAGGGATGAACACTGAAGCTTTCTTT.

The V and J genes are TRBV12-5 and TRBJ2-5, with TRBD2 identical over 7 bases. The germline V gene has CDR1 LGHNT and CDR2 FRNRAP. V dropped 3 bases and J dropped 5; count of bases not matched to a gene: 3. There are 13 residues in the CDR3. The DNA for the CDR3 is TGTGCTAGTGGTTTCGGGGGGACGGAGACCCAGTACTTC. Translating gives CASGFGGTETQYF. Drawing the rest from reference TRBV12-5 and TRBJ2-5, the complete variable domain is DARVTQTPRHKVTEMGQEVTMRCQPILGHNTVFWYRQTMMQGLELLAYFRNRAPLDDSGMPKDRFSAEMPDATLATLKIQPSEPRDSAVYFCASGFGGTETQYFGPGTRLLVL.